This T cell receptor beta chain comes out of a study of beta chain features in type 1 diabetes. Study-wide context: Investigators examined roughly 99,000,000 sorted cells across all samples.

Study results and caveats: Any PCR bias toward short templates would affect both groups alike.

The authors obtained over 98% purity in all sorted populations. This clone has only a few counts. Its specificity is unknown. Isolated RNA was reverse transcribed in full, so expressed TCRB transcripts were sequenced. Clones were read by immunoSEQ multiplex PCR, and TCRdb kept only the in-frame ones, dropping some. Among about 220,000 clones listed, under 13% were seen once. The TCR originated in a man younger than 35 in good health. Sequencing was done on a sample of central memory CD4+ T cells from blood.

CDR3 loop: CASSERGRGADTQYF. In DNA, the CDR3 is TGTGCCAGCAGTGAACGCGGGAGGGGGGCAGATACGCAGTATTTT. J is TRBJ2-3 and V is TRBV2; TRBD2 matches 9 bases. V was clipped by 2 bases and J by 4 bases; unmatched bases: 4. The CDR3 covers 15 residues. The germline V gene encodes CDR1 SNHLY and CDR2 FYNNEI.